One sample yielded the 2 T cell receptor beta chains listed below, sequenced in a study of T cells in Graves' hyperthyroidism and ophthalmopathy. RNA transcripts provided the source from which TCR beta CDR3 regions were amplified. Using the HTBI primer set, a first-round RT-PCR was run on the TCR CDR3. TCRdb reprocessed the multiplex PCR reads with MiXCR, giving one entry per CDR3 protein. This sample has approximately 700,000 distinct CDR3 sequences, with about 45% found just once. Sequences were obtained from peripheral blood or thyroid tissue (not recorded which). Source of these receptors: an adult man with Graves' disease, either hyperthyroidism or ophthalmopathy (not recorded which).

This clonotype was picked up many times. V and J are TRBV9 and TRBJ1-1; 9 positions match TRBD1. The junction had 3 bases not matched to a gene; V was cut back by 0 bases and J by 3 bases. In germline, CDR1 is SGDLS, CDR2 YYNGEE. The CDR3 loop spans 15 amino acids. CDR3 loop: CASSVVDRGDTEAFF. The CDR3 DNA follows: TGTGCCAGCAGCGTAGTGGACAGGGGAGACACTGAAGCTTTCTTT.

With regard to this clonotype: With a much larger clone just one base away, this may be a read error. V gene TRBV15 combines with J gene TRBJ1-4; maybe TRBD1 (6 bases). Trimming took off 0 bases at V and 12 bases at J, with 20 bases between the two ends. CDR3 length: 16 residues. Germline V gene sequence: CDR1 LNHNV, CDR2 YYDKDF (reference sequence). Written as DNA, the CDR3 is TGTGCCACCAGCAGAGATCTCCTAAACAGGGTGGAAGAACTGTTTTTT. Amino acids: CATSRDLLNRVEELFF.